This T cell receptor beta chain was identified in a study of control samples from healthy donors and cancer patients. In the case of this clone: This same CDR3 is encoded by further DNA sequences in the sample.

Libraries were prepared by immunoSEQ multiplex PCR; TCRdb keeps only in-frame clonotypes and omits some of them. Of roughly 200,000 clones listed, about 89% were seen once; the top ten hold less than 2%. The CDR3 loop spans 12 amino acids. Germline V lookup: CDR1 KGHDR, CDR2 SFDVKD. The V and J ends lost 9 bases and 3 bases respectively, with 8 bases between them. The sequence was obtained from a man aged 25-40 years in good health. The specimen sequenced was blood. The genes are TRBV24-1 and TRBJ2-1; TRBD1 is a possible D gene (6 bases). CDR3: CATRDNYNEQFF. The CDR3 DNA is TGTGCCACCCGGGACAACTACAATGAGCAGTTCTTC.